This TCR beta chain was profiled in a study of beta chain features in type 1 diabetes. Regarding the study as a whole: A greater similarity of naive, central memory and Treg TCRB repertoires was seen among patients than among healthy donors. High-TCR-expressing cells could be over-represented by cDNA sequencing. No resolution was reached here on whether HLA type influences TCRB rearrangement. Patients and controls would share equally any PCR tilt toward shorter templates.

Looked up from germline, CDR1 is SGHRS and CDR2 is YFSETQ. The CDR3 spans 14 residues. With V trimmed by 0 bases and J by 1 base, 0 bases remained unmatched. With respect to this clone: Its antigen is unknown. It may be a read error: a sequence one base away is much more abundant.

Isolated RNA was reverse transcribed in full, so expressed TCRB transcripts were sequenced. The assay was immunoSEQ multiplex PCR, and TCRdb's table has in-frame clones only and misses some. The sample includes around 200,000 clones, around an eighth seen only once; the top ten take approximately 0.62%. This chain links TRBV5-1 with TRBJ1-1, with 7 bases matching TRBD1. This receptor was taken from a woman in her late teens or twenties in good health. The sequenced sample consisted of central memory CD4+ T cells from blood. The CDR3 is CASSLDRGNTEAFF. As DNA, the CDR3 is TGCGCCAGCAGCTTGGACAGGGGGAACACTGAAGCTTTCTTT.